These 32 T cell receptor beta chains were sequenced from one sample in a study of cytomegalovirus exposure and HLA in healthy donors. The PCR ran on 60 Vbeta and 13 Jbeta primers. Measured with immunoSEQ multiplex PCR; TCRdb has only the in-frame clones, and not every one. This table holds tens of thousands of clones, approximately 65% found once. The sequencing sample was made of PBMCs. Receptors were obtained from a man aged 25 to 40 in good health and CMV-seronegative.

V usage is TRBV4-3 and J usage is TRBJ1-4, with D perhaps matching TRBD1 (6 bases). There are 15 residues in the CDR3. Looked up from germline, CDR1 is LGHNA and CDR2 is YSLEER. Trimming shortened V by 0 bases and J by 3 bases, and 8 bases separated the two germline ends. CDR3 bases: TGCGCCAGCAGCCAAGAGCCAGGGGCTAATGAAAAACTGTTTTTT. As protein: CASSQEPGANEKLFF.

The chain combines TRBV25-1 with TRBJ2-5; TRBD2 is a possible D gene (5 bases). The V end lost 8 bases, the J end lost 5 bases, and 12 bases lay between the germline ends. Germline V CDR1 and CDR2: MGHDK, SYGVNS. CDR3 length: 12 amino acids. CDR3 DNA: TGTGCCAGCCGGGGTCCGGCGGAGACCCAGTACTTC. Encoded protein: CASRGPAETQYF.

CDR3 loop: CASSYLAHSVTGELFF. CDR3 coding DNA: TGTGCCAGCAGTTACTTAGCGCACTCGGTCACCGGGGAGCTGTTTTTT. The rearrangement links TRBV6-6 to TRBJ2-2, with D tentatively TRBD2 (5 bases). This CDR3 comprises 16 residues. CDR1 is MNHNY, CDR2 SVGAGI, per germline (reference sequence). The germline V and J ends were trimmed by 1 base and 4 bases, with 13 bases remaining between them.

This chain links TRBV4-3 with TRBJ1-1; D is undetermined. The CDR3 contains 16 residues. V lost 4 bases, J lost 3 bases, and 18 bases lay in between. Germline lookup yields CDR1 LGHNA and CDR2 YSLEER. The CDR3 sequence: CASSPVWGGRDTEAFF. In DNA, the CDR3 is TGCGCCAGCAGCCCAGTTTGGGGAGGCCGGGACACTGAAGCTTTCTTT.

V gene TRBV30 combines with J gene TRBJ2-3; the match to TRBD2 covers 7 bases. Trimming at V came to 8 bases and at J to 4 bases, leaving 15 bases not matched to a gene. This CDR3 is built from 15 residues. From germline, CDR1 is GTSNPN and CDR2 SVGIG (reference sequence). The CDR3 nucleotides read TGTGCCCGATCCCCGGGCGGGAGTACGCCAGATACGCAGTATTTT. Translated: CARSPGGSTPDTQYF. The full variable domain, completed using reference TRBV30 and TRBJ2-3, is SQTIHQWPATLVQPVGSPLSLECTVEGTSNPNLYWYRQAAGRGLQLLFYSVGIGQISSEVPQNLSASRPQDRQFILSSKKLLLSDSGFYLCARSPGGSTPDTQYFGPGTRLTVL.

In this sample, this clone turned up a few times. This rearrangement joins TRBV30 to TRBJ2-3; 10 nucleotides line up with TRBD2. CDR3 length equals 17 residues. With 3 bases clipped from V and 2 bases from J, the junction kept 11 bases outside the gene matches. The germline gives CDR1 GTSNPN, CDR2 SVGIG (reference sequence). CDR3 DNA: TGTGCCTGGAGCTTAGCTCTCACTAGCGGGATCACAGATACGCAGTATTTT. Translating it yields CAWSLALTSGITDTQYF.

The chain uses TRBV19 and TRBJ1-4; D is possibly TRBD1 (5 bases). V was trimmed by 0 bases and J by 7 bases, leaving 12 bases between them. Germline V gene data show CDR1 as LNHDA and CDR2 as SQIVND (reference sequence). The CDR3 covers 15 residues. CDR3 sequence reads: CASSIDFQGGEKLFF. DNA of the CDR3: TGTGCCAGTAGTATAGATTTCCAGGGAGGTGAAAAACTGTTTTTT.

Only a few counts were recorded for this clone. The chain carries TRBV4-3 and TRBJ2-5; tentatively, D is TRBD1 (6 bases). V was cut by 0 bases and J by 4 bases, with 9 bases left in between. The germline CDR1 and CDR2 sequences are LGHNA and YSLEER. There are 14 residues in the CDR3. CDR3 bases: TGCGCCAGCAGCCAAGAACAGGGTCGAGAGACCCAGTACTTC. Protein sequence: CASSQEQGRETQYF.

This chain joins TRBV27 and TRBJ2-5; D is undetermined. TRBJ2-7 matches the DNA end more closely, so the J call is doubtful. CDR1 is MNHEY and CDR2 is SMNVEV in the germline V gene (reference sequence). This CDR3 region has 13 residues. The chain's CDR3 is CATSTFPPNEQYF. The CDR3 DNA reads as TGTGCCACCTCGACATTTCCTCCCAACGAGCAGTACTTC.

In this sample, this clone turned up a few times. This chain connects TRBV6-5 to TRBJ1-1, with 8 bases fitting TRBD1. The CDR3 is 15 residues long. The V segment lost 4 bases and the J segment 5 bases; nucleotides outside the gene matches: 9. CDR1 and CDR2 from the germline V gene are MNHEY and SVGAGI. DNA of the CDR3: TGTGCCAGCAGTTTTCCAGGGGGCAGTAAAACTGAAGCTTTCTTT. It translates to CASSFPGGSKTEAFF.

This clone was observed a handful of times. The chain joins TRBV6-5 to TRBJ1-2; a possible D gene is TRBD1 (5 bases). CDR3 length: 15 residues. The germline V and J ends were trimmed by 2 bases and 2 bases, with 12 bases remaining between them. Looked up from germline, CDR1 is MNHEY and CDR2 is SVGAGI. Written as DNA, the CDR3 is TGTGCCAGCAGTTACAGGTCGGGGGAGAACTATGGCTACACCTTC. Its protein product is CASSYRSGENYGYTF.

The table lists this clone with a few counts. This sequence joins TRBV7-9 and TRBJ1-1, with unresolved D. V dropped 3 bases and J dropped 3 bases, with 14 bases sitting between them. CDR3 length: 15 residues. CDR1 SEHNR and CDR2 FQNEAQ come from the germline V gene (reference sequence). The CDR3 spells CASSFEGREDTEAFF. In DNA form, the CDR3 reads TGTGCCAGCAGCTTCGAGGGAAGAGAGGACACTGAAGCTTTCTTT.

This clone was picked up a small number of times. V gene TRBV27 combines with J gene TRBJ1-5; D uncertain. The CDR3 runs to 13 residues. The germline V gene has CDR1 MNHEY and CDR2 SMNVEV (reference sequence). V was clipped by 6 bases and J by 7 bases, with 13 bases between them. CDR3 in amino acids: CASSLRGIQPQHF. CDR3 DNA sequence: TGTGCCAGCAGCCTGAGAGGAATCCAGCCCCAGCATTTT.

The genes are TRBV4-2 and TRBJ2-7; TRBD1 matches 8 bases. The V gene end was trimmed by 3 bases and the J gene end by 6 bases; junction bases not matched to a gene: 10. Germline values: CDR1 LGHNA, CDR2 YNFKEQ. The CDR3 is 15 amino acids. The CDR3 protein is CASSHLTGGFIEQYF. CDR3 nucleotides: TGTGCCAGCAGCCATCTCACAGGGGGGTTTATCGAGCAGTACTTC.

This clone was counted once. This CDR3 is CASSGSGGPKETQYF. Here the CDR3 DNA reads TGTGCCAGCAGTGGTAGTGGCGGGCCAAAAGAGACCCAGTACTTC. V and J are TRBV2 and TRBJ2-5, with TRBD2 as a possible D gene (5 bases). The CDR3 spans 15 residues. Trimming stripped 4 bases from V and 3 bases from J, with 15 bases between. Germline V gives CDR1 SNHLY, CDR2 FYNNEI.

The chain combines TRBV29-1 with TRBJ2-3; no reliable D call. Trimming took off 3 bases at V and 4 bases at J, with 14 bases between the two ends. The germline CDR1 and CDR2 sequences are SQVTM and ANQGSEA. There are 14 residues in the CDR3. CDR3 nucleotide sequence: TGCAGCGTTGATCGGCCCGAGGCCGCAGATACGCAGTATTTT. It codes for CSVDRPEAADTQYF.

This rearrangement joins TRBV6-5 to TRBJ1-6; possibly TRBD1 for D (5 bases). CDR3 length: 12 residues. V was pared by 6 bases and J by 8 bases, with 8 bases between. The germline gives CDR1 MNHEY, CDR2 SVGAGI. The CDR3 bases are TGTGCCAGCAGGCGGGGCGATTCACCCCTCCACTTT. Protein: CASRRGDSPLHF.

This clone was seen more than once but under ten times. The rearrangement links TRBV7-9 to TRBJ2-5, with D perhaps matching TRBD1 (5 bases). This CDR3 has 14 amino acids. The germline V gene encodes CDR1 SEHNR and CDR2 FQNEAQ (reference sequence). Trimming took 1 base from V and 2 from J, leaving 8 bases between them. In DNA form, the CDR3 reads TGTGCCAGCAGCTTAGTCAGGGCTCAAGAGACCCAGTACTTC. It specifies CASSLVRAQETQYF.

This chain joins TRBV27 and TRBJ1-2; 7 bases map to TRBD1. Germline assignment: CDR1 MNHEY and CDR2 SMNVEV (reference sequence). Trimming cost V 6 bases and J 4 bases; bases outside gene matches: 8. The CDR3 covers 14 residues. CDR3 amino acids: CASRPKGAIYGYTF. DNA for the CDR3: TGTGCCAGCAGGCCCAAGGGGGCTATCTATGGCTACACCTTC.

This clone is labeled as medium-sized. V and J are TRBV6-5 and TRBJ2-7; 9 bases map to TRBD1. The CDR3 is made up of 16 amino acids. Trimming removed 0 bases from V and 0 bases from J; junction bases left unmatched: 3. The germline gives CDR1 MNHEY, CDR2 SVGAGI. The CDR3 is CASSYSRTGDSYEQYF. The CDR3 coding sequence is TGTGCCAGCAGTTACTCCCGGACAGGGGACTCCTACGAGCAGTACTTC.

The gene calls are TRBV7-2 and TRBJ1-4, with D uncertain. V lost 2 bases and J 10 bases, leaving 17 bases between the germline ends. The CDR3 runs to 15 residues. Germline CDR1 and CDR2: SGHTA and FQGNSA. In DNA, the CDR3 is TGTGCCAGCAGCTTAAACGGTGGTGCGGGAGGAAAACTGTTTTTT. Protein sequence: CASSLNGGAGGKLFF.

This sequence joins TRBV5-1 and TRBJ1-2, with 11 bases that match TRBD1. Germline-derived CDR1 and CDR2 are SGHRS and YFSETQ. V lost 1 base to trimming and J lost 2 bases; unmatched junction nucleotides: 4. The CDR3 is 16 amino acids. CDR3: CASSLMGTGGNYGYTF. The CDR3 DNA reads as TGCGCCAGCAGCTTGATGGGGACAGGGGGAAACTATGGCTACACCTTC.

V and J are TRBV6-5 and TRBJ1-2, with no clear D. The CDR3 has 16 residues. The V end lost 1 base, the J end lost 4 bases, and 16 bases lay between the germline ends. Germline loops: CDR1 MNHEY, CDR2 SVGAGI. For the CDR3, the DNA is TGTGCCAGCAGTTACTTTTTCGAAGAGGGCCCCTATGGCTACACCTTC. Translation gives CASSYFFEEGPYGYTF.

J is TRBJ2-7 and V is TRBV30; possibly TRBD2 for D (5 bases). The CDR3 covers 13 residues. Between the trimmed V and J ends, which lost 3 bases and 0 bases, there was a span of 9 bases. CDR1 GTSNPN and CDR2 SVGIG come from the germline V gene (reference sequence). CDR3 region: CAWSRTGSYEQYF. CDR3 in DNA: TGTGCCTGGAGCCGGACTGGCTCCTACGAGCAGTACTTC.

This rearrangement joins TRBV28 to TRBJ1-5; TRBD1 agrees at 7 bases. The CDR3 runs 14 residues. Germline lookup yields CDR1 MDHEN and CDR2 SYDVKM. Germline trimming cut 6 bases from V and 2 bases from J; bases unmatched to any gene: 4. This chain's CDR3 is CASSSTGGNQPQHF. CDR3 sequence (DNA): TGTGCCAGCAGCTCAACAGGGGGCAATCAGCCCCAGCATTTT.

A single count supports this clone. The CDR3 loop reads CASGSYNTEAFF. Here the CDR3 DNA reads TGTGCCAGCGGTAGCTACAACACTGAAGCTTTCTTT. The chain couples TRBV6-1 to TRBJ1-1, with D unresolved. The CDR3 is made up of 12 amino acids. V gave up 8 bases and J gave up 2 bases, with 9 bases separating them. The germline gives CDR1 MNHNS, CDR2 SASEGT.

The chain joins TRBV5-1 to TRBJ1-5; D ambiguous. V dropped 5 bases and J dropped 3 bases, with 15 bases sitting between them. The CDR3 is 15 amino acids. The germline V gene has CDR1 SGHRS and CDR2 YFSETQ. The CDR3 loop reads CASREDGRANQPQHF. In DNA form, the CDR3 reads TGCGCCAGCAGGGAGGACGGACGGGCCAATCAGCCCCAGCATTTT.

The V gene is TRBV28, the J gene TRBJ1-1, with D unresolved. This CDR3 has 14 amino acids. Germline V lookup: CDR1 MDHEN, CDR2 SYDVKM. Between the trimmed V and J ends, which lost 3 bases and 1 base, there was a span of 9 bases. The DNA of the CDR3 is TGTGCCAGCAGTTTCCACGGCGGGAACACTGAAGCTTTCTTT. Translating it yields CASSFHGGNTEAFF.

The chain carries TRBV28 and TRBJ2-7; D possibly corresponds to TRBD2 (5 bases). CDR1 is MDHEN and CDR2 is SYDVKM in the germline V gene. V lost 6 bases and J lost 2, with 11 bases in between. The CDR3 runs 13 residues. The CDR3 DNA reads TGTGCCAGCAGCGGACTCGAACCCTACGAGCAGTACTTC. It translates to CASSGLEPYEQYF. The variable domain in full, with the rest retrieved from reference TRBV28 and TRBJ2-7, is DVKVTQSSRYLVKRTGEKVFLECVQDMDHENMFWYRQDPGLGLRLIYFSYDVKMKEKGDIPEGYSVSREKKERFSLILESASTNQTSMYLCASSGLEPYEQYFGPGTRLTVT.

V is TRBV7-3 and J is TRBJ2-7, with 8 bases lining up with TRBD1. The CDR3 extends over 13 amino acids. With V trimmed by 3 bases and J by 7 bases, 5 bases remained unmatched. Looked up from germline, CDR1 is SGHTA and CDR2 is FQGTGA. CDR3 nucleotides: TGTGCCAGCAGCTTGGACAGGGCCGCGGAGCAGTACTTC. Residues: CASSLDRAAEQYF.

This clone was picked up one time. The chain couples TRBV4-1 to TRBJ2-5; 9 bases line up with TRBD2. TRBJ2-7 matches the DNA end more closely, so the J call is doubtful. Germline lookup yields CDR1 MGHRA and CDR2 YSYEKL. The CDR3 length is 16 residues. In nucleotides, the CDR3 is TGCGCCAGCAGCCAACAAGCGGGGGGCCCCACCGACGAGCAGTACTTC. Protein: CASSQQAGGPTDEQYF.

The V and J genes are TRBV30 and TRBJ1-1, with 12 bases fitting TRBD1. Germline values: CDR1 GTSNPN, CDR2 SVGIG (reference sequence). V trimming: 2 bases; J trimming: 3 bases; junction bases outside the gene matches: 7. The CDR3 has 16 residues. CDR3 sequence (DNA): TGTGCCTGGAGTTCCGGGACAGGGGGCGCGGACACTGAAGCTTTCTTT. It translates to CAWSSGTGGADTEAFF.